This T cell receptor beta chain was identified in a study of Tregs in tolerant kidney transplant recipients. Findings of the study overall: No direct test of biological reproducibility was done here. Expanding Tregs on activated donor B cells appeared to best identify donor-specific TCRbeta clones. Few patients were studied, so findings need validation in larger groups.

To note about this clone: Its antigen is still unknown.

V shed 3 bases and J shed 2 bases, with 11 bases lying between them. The length of the CDR3 is 14 residues. The germline gives CDR1 MGHRA, CDR2 YSYEKL. Unstimulated regulatory T cells (CD4+CD25+CD127-), CD4+CD25- non-regulatory cells, CD4 and CD8 cells were FACS-sorted from thawed PBMCs. Assay used: immunoSEQ multiplex PCR; TCRdb lists only in-frame clones, some missing. This sample has about 88,000 clones, with more than 80% found just once. The source is a human donor in good health. Sequences were obtained from CD8+ T cells from blood. The chain has TRBV4-1 and TRBJ2-7, with D hard to call. CDR3 loop: CASSHSHQTYEQYF. The CDR3 nucleotides are TGCGCCAGCAGCCACTCCCACCAAACCTACGAGCAGTACTTC.